Reported below is one TCR beta chain. This clone was recorded a few times. Which antigen it targets is not known. Base qualities are not provided; no much larger clone lies one nucleotide away. These data belong to a study of Ad26.COV2.S vaccination and SARS-CoV-2 variants (dated by TCRdb to about 2021). For the wider study: Donors in the vaccine arm were drawn from COV1001, a phase I-IIa trial of Ad26.COV2.S in healthy adults that was multicentre, randomized, double-blind and placebo-controlled. Ad26.COV2.S was administered intramuscularly at a dose of 5x10^10 or 1x10^11 viral particles, either as one shot or as two shots given 56 days apart. Sequencing of the TCRbeta repertoire served to evaluate the specificity and breadth of SARS-CoV-2-reactive T cell receptors following Ad26.COV2.S vaccination. The TCR-sequenced set comprised around 30 samples: some 20 Ad26.COV2.S vaccine recipients, 5 placebo recipients and 8 SARS-CoV-2 convalescent individuals. Trial participants were randomized into five groups of five, in which low-dose or high-dose Ad26.COV2.S was given once or twice, or placebo was given on both occasions. Throughout the experiments and outcome assessment, investigators stayed blinded to trial group allocation.

V was cut back by 3 bases and J by 4 bases, leaving a gap of 9 bases between them. Sequences SGHTA (CDR1) and FQGNSA (CDR2) are obtained from the germline V gene. The CDR3 sequence holds 14 residues, the cysteine and phenylalanine included. Only the CDR3 region is kept as DNA, spanning 42 bases read in frame from base 1. On the study overall, not on this receptor specifically: After vaccination, spike-specific CD8+ and CD4+ T cell responses were reported to show substantial breadth. The authors noted that total T cell responses may have been underestimated by the TCR breadth and depth analyses. The study was not powered to compare responses between vaccine doses or regimens. Non-spike TCR breadth was comparable between vaccine and placebo recipients, consistent with the vaccine containing only spike. Spike-specific TCR breadth was higher in Ad26.COV2.S recipients than in placebo recipients (P = 0.0014).

The treatment or condition label, read with the paper, signifies: 15 to 20 received Ad26.COV2.S at low or high dose, single or two shots; 5 received placebo; per-sample allocation not given. For vaccine and placebo recipients, repertoires were sequenced using samples collected on day 63 after the first injection. In Cohort 1b, 20 to 25 adults aged 18-55 years were enrolled at a single site in Boston, USA, between 29 July and 7 August 2020. Ad26.COV2.S consisted of a replication-incompetent adenovirus type 26 vector by which a prefusion-stabilized SARS-CoV-2 spike protein from the original Wuhan strain was expressed. The immunoSEQ Assay was used to sequence TCRbeta CDR3 regions. After extraction, genomic DNA underwent amplification by bias-controlled multiplex PCR, followed by high-throughput sequencing. As for the original processing: To quantify the absolute abundance of every unique TCRbeta CDR3 region, sequences were collapsed and filtered. T cell fraction was estimated by normalizing TCRbeta template counts to usable DNA, which was measured by amplifying reference genes present in all nucleated cells. Repertoire TCRs were annotated as SARS-CoV-2-specific when V gene, CDR3 amino acid sequence and J gene were exactly matched to a known reactive TCR set. The reference SARS-CoV-2 TCR set came from MIRA and was filtered for enrichment in COVID-19-positive ImmuneCODE repertoires, removing public or cross-reactive TCRs. Drawing on the MIRA antigens, annotated TCRs were analysed further at the level of specific ORF or position within ORF. Breadth was defined as the number of annotated unique rearrangements divided by the total number of unique productive rearrangements, and depth was defined as the summed frequency of the annotated unique rearrangements. Two-sided Wilcoxon rank-sum tests were used to compare TCR breadth between groups. The clones in this table, taken by TCRdb from immuneACCESS, are in-frame only. Not every clone is retained; where verified, under half of the shortfall comes from an unresolved V gene, and the cause of the rest is unknown. V and J calls plus clone size are reproduced from that table; the DNA served to infer D and trimming. This sample gives over 300,000 clones in total; around four fifths of them show up just once. The ten largest clones capture about 7.4% of the sample.

This material consisted of peripheral blood, taken in a trial of Ad26.COV2.S vaccine versus placebo. This clonotype was obtained from a person between 18 and 65 years old who received the Ad26.COV2.S COVID-19 vaccine or a placebo. Recombination linked TRBV7-2 to TRBJ2-2, with the D gene too uncertain to name. The nucleotide sequence reads TGTGCCAGCAGCTTGGGCCGTATCACCGGGGAGCTGTTTTTT. This gives the protein CASSLGRITGELFF.